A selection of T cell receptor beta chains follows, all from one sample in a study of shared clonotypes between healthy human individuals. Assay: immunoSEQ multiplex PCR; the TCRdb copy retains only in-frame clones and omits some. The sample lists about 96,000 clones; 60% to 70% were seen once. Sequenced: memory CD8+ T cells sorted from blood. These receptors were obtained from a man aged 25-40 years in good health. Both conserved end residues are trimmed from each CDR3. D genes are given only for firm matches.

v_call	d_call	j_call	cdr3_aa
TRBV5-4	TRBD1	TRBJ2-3	ASRQDRASDTQY
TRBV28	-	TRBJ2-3	ASSPRDTDTQY
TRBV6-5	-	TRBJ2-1	ASRAISGYEQF
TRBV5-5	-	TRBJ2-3	ASSLVSPGWTDTQY
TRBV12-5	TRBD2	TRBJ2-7	ASGLVIWREGRKEQY
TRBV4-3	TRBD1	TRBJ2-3	ASSQDRGLDTQY
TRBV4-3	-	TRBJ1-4	ASSQDRGGGEKLF
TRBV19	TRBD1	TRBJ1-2	ASKRQGAIVDGYT
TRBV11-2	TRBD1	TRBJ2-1	ASSYRPGQVNEQF
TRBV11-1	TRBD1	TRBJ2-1	ASSLETGDNNEQF
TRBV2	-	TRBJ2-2	ASTSDTGELF
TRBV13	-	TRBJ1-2	ASRPFGPAYGYT
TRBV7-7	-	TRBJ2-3	ASSSTKGGGDTQY
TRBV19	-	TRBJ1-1	ASSMDRVGRGAF
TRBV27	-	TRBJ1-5	ASSSRQVNQPQH
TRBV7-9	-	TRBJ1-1	ASSLGAGARPI
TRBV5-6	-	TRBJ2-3	ASSLVQSTDTQY
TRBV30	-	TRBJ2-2	AWNPMNTGELF
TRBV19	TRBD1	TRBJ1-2	ASSQLDRAGVHGYT
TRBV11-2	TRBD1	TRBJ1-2	ASTTGQRYGYT
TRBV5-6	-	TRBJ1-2	ASSFKGYGYT
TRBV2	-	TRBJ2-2	ASRAGTTNTGELF
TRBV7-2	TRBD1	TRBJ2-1	ASSRVADRGGEQF
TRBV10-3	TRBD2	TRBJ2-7	ANAPGLAGGNTYEQY
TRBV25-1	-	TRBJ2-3	ASSRADTQY
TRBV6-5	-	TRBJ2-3	ASRGGLSTDTQY
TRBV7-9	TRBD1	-	ASSPPGTGLVNEQY
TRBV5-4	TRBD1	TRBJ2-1	ASRGDAKSGQVYNEQF
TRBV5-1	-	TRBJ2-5	ASSLSFGYQETQY
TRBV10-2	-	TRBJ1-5	ASSADNQPQH
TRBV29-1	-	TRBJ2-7	SVKPRGSYEQY
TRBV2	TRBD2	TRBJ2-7	ASTPWGGLYEQY
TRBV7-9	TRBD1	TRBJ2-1	ASSPGWTGALDNEQF
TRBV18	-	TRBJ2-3	ASSQSIVGKDTQY
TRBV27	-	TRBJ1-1	ASSLQATYMNTEAF
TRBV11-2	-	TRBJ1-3	ASSFSGNTIY
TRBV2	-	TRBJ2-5	ASSEVGLPQETQY